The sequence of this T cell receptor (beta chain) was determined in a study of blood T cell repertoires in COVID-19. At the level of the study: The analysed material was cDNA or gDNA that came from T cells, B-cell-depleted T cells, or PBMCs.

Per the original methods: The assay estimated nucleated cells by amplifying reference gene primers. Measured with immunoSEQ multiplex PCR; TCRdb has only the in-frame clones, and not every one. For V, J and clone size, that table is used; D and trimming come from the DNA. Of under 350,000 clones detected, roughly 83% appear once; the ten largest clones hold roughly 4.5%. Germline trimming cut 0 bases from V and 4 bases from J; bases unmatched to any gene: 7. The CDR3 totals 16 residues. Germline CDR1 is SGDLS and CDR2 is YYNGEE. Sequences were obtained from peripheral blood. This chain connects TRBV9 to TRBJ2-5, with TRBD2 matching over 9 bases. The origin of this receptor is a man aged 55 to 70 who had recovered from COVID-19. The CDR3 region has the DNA TGTGCCAGCAGCGTAGCGCCTAGCGGGGTAGCAGAGACCCAGTACTTC. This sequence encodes CASSVAPSGVAETQYF.